This T cell receptor (beta chain) was sequenced during a study of CD8 T cells in Susac syndrome. Study-wide findings and caveats: Acknowledgment was made by the study that its TCR sequencing and HLA analysis involved a relatively small number of individuals.

Sequencing of TCR beta covered CD8+ and CD4+ T cells obtained from blood. The germline gives CDR1 SEHNR, CDR2 FQNEAQ (reference sequence). The V and J ends lost 5 bases and 1 base respectively, with 14 bases between them. The CDR3 spans 16 residues. The sample holds a few counts of this clonotype. Its antigen is undetermined. Random hexamers served to reverse transcribe roughly 0.5 to 1 ug RNA. Amplification of TCR beta CDR3 spanned 54 Vbeta and 13 Jbeta via immunoSEQ multiplex PCR. TCRdb reprocessed the immunoSEQ multiplex PCR reads with MiXCR, giving one entry per CDR3 protein. Of over 95,000 distinct CDR3 sequences in the sample, just under 95% were seen once.

Sequenced sample: CD8+ T cells from PBMCs. The chain employs TRBV7-9 and TRBJ2-2; no clear D gene. The TCR was taken from a human donor in good health. This CDR3 is CASSPGPVKNTGELFF. The CDR3 DNA is TGTGCCAGCAGCCCCGGGCCCGTAAAGAACACCGGGGAGCTGTTTTTT.